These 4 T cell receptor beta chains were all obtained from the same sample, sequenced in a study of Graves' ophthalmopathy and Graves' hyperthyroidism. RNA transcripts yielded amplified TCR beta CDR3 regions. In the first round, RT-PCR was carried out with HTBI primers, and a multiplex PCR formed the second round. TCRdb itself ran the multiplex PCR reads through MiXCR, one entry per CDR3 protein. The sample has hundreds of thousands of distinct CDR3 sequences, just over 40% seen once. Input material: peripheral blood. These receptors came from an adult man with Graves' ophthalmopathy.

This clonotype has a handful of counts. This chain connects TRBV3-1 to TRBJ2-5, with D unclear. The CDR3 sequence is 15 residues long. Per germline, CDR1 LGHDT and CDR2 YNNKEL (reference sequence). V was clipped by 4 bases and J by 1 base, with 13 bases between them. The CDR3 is CASSRLRRTQETQYF. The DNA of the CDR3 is TGTGCCAGCAGCCGTCTGAGAAGGACCCAAGAGACCCAGTACTTC.

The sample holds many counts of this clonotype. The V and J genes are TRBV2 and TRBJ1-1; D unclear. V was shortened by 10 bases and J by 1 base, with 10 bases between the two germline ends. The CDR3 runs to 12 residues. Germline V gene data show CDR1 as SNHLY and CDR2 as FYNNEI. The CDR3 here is CATQSGNTEAFF. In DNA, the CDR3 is TGTGCCACCCAATCAGGGAACACTGAAGCTTTCTTT.

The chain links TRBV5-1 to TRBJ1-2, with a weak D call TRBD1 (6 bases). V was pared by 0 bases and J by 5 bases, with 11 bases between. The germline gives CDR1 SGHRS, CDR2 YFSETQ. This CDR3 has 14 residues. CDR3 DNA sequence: TGCGCCAGCAGCTTGGCCGGCAGGGGATATGGCTACACCTTC. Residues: CASSLAGRGYGYTF.

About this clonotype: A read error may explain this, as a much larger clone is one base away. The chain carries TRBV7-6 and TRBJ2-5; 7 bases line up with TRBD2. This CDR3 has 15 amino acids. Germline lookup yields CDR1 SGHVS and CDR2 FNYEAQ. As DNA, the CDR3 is TGTGCTAGCAGCTTCAGAACCGACGGGAGGAGCCCCCAGTACTTC. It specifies CASSFRTDGRSPQYF.